The clone carrying this T cell receptor (beta chain) was seen a handful of times. Its antigen is not known. These data are taken from a study of T-cell memory formation after mild COVID-19. Notes on the study in general: Cross-reactive memory appears to have joined, as suggested by some responding clones showing up in pre-infection memory. Contracting clones, day 15 to 85, had balanced CD4/CD8, and later expanders favored CD4+.

TCRdb re-called the 5' RACE reads through MiXCR, storing one row per CDR3 protein. The sample gives more than 100,000 distinct CDR3 sequences, about 17% of which show up once; roughly 5.3% is in the top ten. Germline CDR1 and CDR2: SGHRS and YFSETQ. CDR3 size: 14 residues. V shed 4 bases and J shed 3 bases, with 8 bases lying between them. The chain couples TRBV5-1 to TRBJ2-6; D uncertain. Sequences were obtained from PBMCs or a T cell subset sorted from them (not recorded which). This receptor was obtained from a man aged 18-30 years who had mild COVID-19 (a few samples of this study predate the infection). Cell type and time point are not known. The CDR3 DNA reads as TGCGCCAGCAGCGTTGGTGGTGGGGCCAACGTCCTGACTTTC. As protein: CASSVGGGANVLTF.